Included here is one T cell receptor (beta chain) sequence, with context. How the authors handled the data: Estimation of nucleated cell counts was performed using reference gene primer amplification. Repertoires were generated with immunoSEQ multiplex PCR, while TCRdb's copy carries only in-frame clones and drops some. V, J and clone size are those of that table, while D and trimming were read from the DNA. The sample includes roughly 340,000 clones, around 87% of them seen just once. The record originates from a study of blood T cell repertoires in COVID-19. Overall study context: Two negative PCRs, clearance, or symptom resolution had been documented for recovered Cohort 3 donors.

The CDR3 runs to 14 residues. CDR1 is LGHDT and CDR2 is YNNKEL in the germline V gene (reference sequence). With 6 bases removed from V and 0 bases from J, the gap between germline ends came to 10 bases. The origin of this receptor is a man between 35 and 55 years old in a cohort exposed to, infected with or recovered from COVID-19 (not recorded which). Specimen: PBMCs or T cells enriched from blood (not recorded which). The rearrangement joins TRBV3-1 (or the pseudogene TRBV3-2) to TRBJ2-3; D gene ambiguous. The CDR3 here is CASRLVGSTDTQYF. CDR3 sequence (DNA): TGTGCCAGCAGGCTCGTCGGGAGCACAGATACGCAGTATTTT.